The clone carrying this T cell receptor (beta chain) has a handful of counts. Its antigen is not identified. Data came from immunoSEQ multiplex PCR; TCRdb stores just in-frame clones and leaves some out. Among a few thousand clones listed, about 60% were seen once. These data belong to a study of CD8 T cell repertoires and HIV-1 epitope variants. Findings and limits, study-wide: Beta chains alone show antigen proliferation, not cytokine profile or function.

The source of this sequence is a male donor with HIV. The sequenced sample was cultured CD8+ T cells derived from PBMCs.

The CDR3 sequence is CASSLSQGSEQFF. The CDR3 coding sequence is TGTGCCAGCAGCTTGTCGCAGGGCAGCGAGCAGTTCTTC. The V and J genes are TRBV5-4 and TRBJ2-1; perhaps TRBD1 as D (5 bases). There are 13 residues in the CDR3. Trimming cost V 1 base and J 10 bases, with 12 bases left between them. The germline V gene has CDR1 SGHNT and CDR2 YYREEE (reference sequence).